A selection of T cell receptor beta chains follows, all from one sample in a study of identical twins. In TCRdb, the 5' RACE reads were re-called with MiXCR into one record per CDR3 protein. The sample gives about 240,000 distinct CDR3 sequences, approximately 7.8% of which show up once; 5% to 6% is in the top ten. These data were also filed under a second study, of yellow fever vaccine responses in identical twins.

The sample comprised CD8+ T cells sorted from blood. Receptors originate from a woman aged 18-29 years in good health. The CDR3 runs from the conserved cysteine through the conserved F or W. The D gene is left open where the match is weak. Part of the rows lack a size; the others show once, few, many or a class for expanded clones.

>TRBV20-1|TRBJ1-4|.|.
CSAQLPEINEKLFF
TGCAGTGCGCAGCTGCCGGAGATTAATGAAAAACTGTTTTTT
>TRBV29-1|TRBJ2-7|many|TRBD2
CSVNQPSSGRALYEQYF
TGCAGCGTTAACCAACCTTCTAGCGGGAGGGCCCTATACGAGCAGTACTTC
>TRBV20-1|TRBJ2-1|few|.
CSARPRGASSYNEQFF
TGCAGTGCTAGACCCAGAGGGGCCTCCTCCTACAATGAGCAGTTCTTC
>TRBV5-1|TRBJ2-7|many|TRBD1
CASSHGQGYEQYF
TGCGCCAGCAGCCACGGACAGGGCTACGAGCAGTACTTC
>TRBV6-5|TRBJ2-2|.|.
CASTTAVGELFF
TGTGCCAGCACCACAGCTGTCGGGGAGCTGTTTTTT
>TRBV13|TRBJ2-5|few|.
CASSPQGFGTQYF
TGTGCCAGCAGCCCGCAGGGGTTCGGGACCCAGTACTTC
>TRBV28|TRBJ1-2|.|TRBD1
CASSSLLRGQTTYGYTF
TGTGCCAGCAGTTCCCTCCTCCGGGGACAGACAACTTATGGCTACACCTTC
>TRBV7-6|TRBJ1-4|few|.
CASSLTGLSPTNEKLFF
TGTGCCAGCAGCTTAACCGGCCTGTCCCCAACTAATGAAAAACTGTTTTTT
>TRBV19|TRBJ1-1|.|.
CASSIYDDTEAFF
TGTGCCAGTAGTATCTATGATGACACTGAAGCTTTCTTT
>TRBV3-1|TRBJ2-5|.|TRBD2
CASSQDAGVQETQYF
TGTGCCAGCAGCCAAGATGCGGGGGTCCAAGAGACCCAGTACTTC
>TRBV2|TRBJ1-5|few|.
CASDGVGQFNSNQPQHF
TGTGCCAGCGACGGAGTAGGACAGTTTAATAGCAATCAGCCCCAGCATTTT
>TRBV7-9|TRBJ2-1|.|TRBD1
CASSSPRDRVGEQFF
TGTGCCAGCAGCTCCCCCCGGGACAGGGTGGGTGAGCAGTTCTTC
>TRBV5-5|TRBJ1-1|many|.
CASRAGTSNREAFF
TGTGCCAGCAGAGCCGGGACGTCCAACCGTGAAGCTTTCTTT
>TRBV9|TRBJ2-2|few|TRBD2
CASSARTSGPYTGELFF
TGTGCCAGCAGCGCGAGGACTAGCGGACCCTACACCGGGGAGCTGTTTTTT
>TRBV12-3/TRBV12-4|TRBJ2-2|few|.
CASSSKQEPTNTGELFF
TGTGCCAGCAGTTCCAAACAGGAACCTACGAACACCGGGGAGCTGTTTTTT
>TRBV20-1|TRBJ1-1|many|.
CSARGPYTEAFF
TGCAGTGCTAGGGGACCCTACACTGAAGCTTTCTTT
>TRBV12-3/TRBV12-4|TRBJ2-4|.|.
CACSLGRDTGIAKNIQYF
TGTGCCTGCAGTTTAGGTCGGGATACAGGGATAGCCAAAAACATTCAGTACTTC
>TRBV20-1|TRBJ1-5|.|TRBD1
CSAPDRENQPQHF
TGCAGTGCTCCGGACAGGGAGAATCAGCCCCAGCATTTT
>TRBV7-6|TRBJ2-7|few|.
CASSLEMGGPYEQYF
TGTGCCAGCAGCTTGGAGATGGGGGGACCATACGAGCAGTACTTC
>TRBV6-5|TRBJ2-2|many|.
CASKGADTNTGELFF
TGTGCCAGCAAAGGGGCCGACACGAACACCGGGGAGCTGTTTTTT
>TRBV7-6|TRBJ1-4|many|TRBD1
CASSLDRGHEKLFF
TGTGCCAGCAGCTTGGACAGGGGACATGAAAAACTGTTTTTT
>TRBV7-8|TRBJ2-7|few|TRBD1
CASSLGTGPAYEQYF
TGTGCCAGCAGCTTAGGGACAGGTCCTGCCTACGAGCAGTACTTC
>TRBV25-1|TRBJ2-1|many|.
CASSAFLSYNEQFF
TGTGCCAGCAGTGCGTTCCTCTCCTACAATGAGCAGTTCTTC
>TRBV12-3/TRBV12-4|TRBJ1-5|.|.
CASSSPRVDITQNSNQPQHF
TGTGCCAGCAGTTCTCCCCGGGTGGACATAACACAAAATAGCAATCAGCCCCAGCATTTT
>TRBV27|TRBJ2-3|few|TRBD2
CASSFQAGGPNTQYF
TGTGCCAGCAGTTTTCAAGCGGGAGGGCCAAATACGCAGTATTTT
>TRBV4-1|TRBJ2-2|many|.
CASSQDGTPNTGELFF
TGCGCCAGCAGCCAAGACGGGACACCGAACACCGGGGAGCTGTTTTTT
>TRBV5-1|TRBJ2-7|few|.
CASSLEAGAVREQYF
TGCGCCAGCAGCTTGGAGGCGGGGGCTGTGCGCGAGCAGTACTTC
>TRBV11-2|TRBJ2-3|.|.
CASRYPTDTQYF
TGTGCCAGCAGATACCCCACAGATACGCAGTATTTT
>TRBV20-1|TRBJ2-1|.|TRBD2
CSARSGLAGELRLENEQFF
TGCAGTGCTAGATCGGGACTAGCGGGAGAGTTACGGCTGGAGAATGAGCAGTTCTTC
>TRBV6-1|TRBJ1-1|.|.
CASSPLYPMNTEAFF
TGTGCCAGCAGTCCCCTTTACCCCATGAACACTGAAGCTTTCTTT
>TRBV5-1|TRBJ2-1|many|TRBD2
CASSLRLAGGPPYNEQFF
TGCGCCAGCAGCTTGAGACTAGCGGGGGGGCCTCCCTACAATGAGCAGTTCTTC
>TRBV10-2|TRBJ2-1|few|.
CASSAGLSYNEQFF
TGCGCCAGCAGTGCGGGATTATCTTACAATGAGCAGTTCTTC
>TRBV9|TRBJ1-5|many|.
CASSPGTMNQPQHF
TGTGCCAGCAGCCCCGGGACAATGAATCAGCCCCAGCATTTT
>TRBV12-3/TRBV12-4|TRBJ2-1|many|.
CASSLAAGHEQFF
TGTGCCAGCAGTTTAGCGGCGGGGCATGAGCAGTTCTTC
>TRBV28|TRBJ2-2|many|.
CASTPAGGELFF
TGTGCCAGCACCCCCGCCGGCGGGGAGCTGTTTTTT
>TRBV10-3|TRBJ2-7|many|TRBD2
CAIRLADSYEQYF
TGTGCCATCAGGCTAGCGGACTCCTACGAGCAGTACTTC
>TRBV3-1|TRBJ2-5|few|.
CASSQDVNYQETQYF
TGTGCCAGCAGCCAAGACGTGAACTACCAAGAGACCCAGTACTTC
>TRBV2|TRBJ2-7|.|.
CASRWEKDEQYF
TGTGCCAGCCGGTGGGAAAAGGACGAGCAGTACTTC
>TRBV6-1|TRBJ2-1|.|TRBD2
CASRGASGASYNEQFF
TGTGCCAGCAGGGGGGCTAGCGGGGCCTCCTACAATGAGCAGTTCTTC
>TRBV20-1|TRBJ2-7|few|TRBD2
CSAYSGGSSYEQYF
TGCAGTGCTTACAGCGGGGGAAGCTCCTACGAGCAGTACTTC
>TRBV24-1|TRBJ2-2|.|TRBD2
CATSESGGPDTGELFF
TGTGCCACCAGTGAGTCGGGGGGGCCCGACACCGGGGAGCTGTTTTTT